The clone carrying this T cell receptor beta chain has a handful of counts. What it recognizes is unknown. The data stem from a study of blood T cells in healthy people across ages. Whole-study findings and limits: A roughly linear age-dependent decrease characterized TCR beta diversity per million T cells.

From germline, CDR1 is MDHEN and CDR2 SYDVKM. The CDR3 is 15 residues long. The V and J ends lost 6 bases and 2 bases respectively, with 16 bases between them. A sample-barcoded 5' primer and a J-beta primer mix were used in a second PCR of roughly 7 to 11 cycles. TCRdb processed the 5' RACE reads anew with MiXCR; each CDR3 protein has one entry. The data show 750,000 to 950,000 distinct CDR3 sequences, with around a quarter seen just once and over 2.5% held by the top ten. The sample also formed part of further work on T cells of mothers and their children.

The sequenced material came from blood. The receptor was derived from a boy aged 10-17 years in good health. This chain uses TRBV28 with TRBJ2-5; D might be TRBD2 (7 bases). Here the CDR3 DNA reads TGTGCCAGCAGCAACGCGGGGGCCCAACAAGAGACCCAGTACTTC. Translating gives CASSNAGAQQETQYF.